These 31 T cell receptor beta chains were all obtained from the same sample, sequenced in a study of T cells in tuberculosis. Clones were read by immunoSEQ multiplex PCR, and TCRdb kept only the in-frame ones, dropping some. This sample yields over 35,000 clones, of which 95% are seen a single time; 3% to 4% belongs to the top ten. Sample: PBMCs. These receptors came from a donor aged 10-29 years with latent tuberculosis or without tuberculosis infection.

V and J are TRBV25-1 and TRBJ2-7; 9 bases agree with TRBD1. The germline V gene has CDR1 MGHDK and CDR2 SYGVNS. With 5 bases clipped from V and 0 bases from J, the junction kept 8 bases outside the gene matches. The CDR3 covers 16 residues. This CDR3 is CASSRVGQGSSYEQYF. CDR3 sequence (DNA): TGTGCCAGCAGTAGGGTAGGACAGGGGAGCTCCTACGAGCAGTACTTC.

This chain connects TRBV25-1 to TRBJ1-3; possible D gene TRBD1, 5 bases. The germline gives CDR1 MGHDK, CDR2 SYGVNS. The V and J ends lost 6 bases and 0 bases respectively, with 15 bases between them. The CDR3 length is 16 residues. The CDR3 nucleotides are TGTGCCAGCAGGGAAGGTGGGGCCAGCTCTGGAAACACCATATATTTT. This gives the protein CASREGGASSGNTIYF. Variable domain in full (rest from reference TRBV25-1 and TRBJ1-3): EADIYQTPRYLVIGTGKKITLECSQTMGHDKMYWYQQDPGMELHLIHYSYGVNSTEKGDLSSESTVSRIRTEHFPLTLESARPSHTSQYLCASREGGASSGNTIYFGEGSWLTVV.

This chain connects TRBV11-2 to TRBJ2-7, with D unclear. Germline-derived CDR1 and CDR2 are SGHAT and FQNNGV. The ends were cut back, 5 bases at V and 4 bases at J, with 6 bases in the middle. This CDR3 is built from 11 residues. CDR3 residues: CASSVAYEQYF. CDR3 nucleotide sequence: TGTGCCAGCAGCGTAGCATACGAGCAGTACTTC.

The V gene is TRBV20-1, the J gene TRBJ1-2, with a tentative D call TRBD1 (5 bases). V was shortened by 4 bases and J by 7 bases, with 10 bases between the two germline ends. CDR1 DFQATT and CDR2 SNEGSKA come from the germline V gene (reference sequence). The CDR3 is 11 amino acids. CDR3 coding DNA: TGCAGTGCTACCAGGGCTCCTGGCTACACCTTC. This encodes CSATRAPGYTF.

This chain joins TRBV10-3 and TRBJ2-7; D is undetermined. Between the trimmed V and J ends, which lost 2 bases and 2 bases, there was a span of 7 bases. CDR1 ENHRY and CDR2 SYGVKD come from the germline V gene. The CDR3 extends over 13 amino acids. The CDR3 DNA follows: TGTGCCATCAGTGAGGACAAGCCCTACGAGCAGTACTTC. Protein product: CAISEDKPYEQYF.

CDR3 bases: TGTGCCAGCAGCCAAGATCCGGGGTTTGGTGGCAGCAGAAACACTGAAGCTTTCTTT. Translated, it gives CASSQDPGFGGSRNTEAFF. The chain employs TRBV4-2 and TRBJ1-1; no firm D call. The germline CDR1 and CDR2 sequences are LGHNA and YNFKEQ. The V and J ends lost 0 bases and 2 bases respectively, with 22 bases between them. The CDR3 contains 19 residues.

V is TRBV10-3 and J is TRBJ1-1, with D hard to call. Germline assignment: CDR1 ENHRY and CDR2 SYGVKD. Trimming pared 6 bases from V and 4 bases from J, leaving 18 bases between. This CDR3 comprises 15 residues. The CDR3 protein is CAISEPVGWATEAFF. The CDR3 bases are TGTGCCATCAGCGAACCGGTTGGTTGGGCCACTGAAGCTTTCTTT.

The V call is TRBV9, the J call TRBJ1-3; weak D call: TRBD1 (5 bases). Trimming took 2 bases from V and 7 from J, leaving 13 bases between them. The germline V gene has CDR1 SGDLS and CDR2 YYNGEE. The CDR3 extends over 14 amino acids. CDR3 DNA sequence: TGTGCCAGCAGCGTGGACAAAATTGCCAACACCATATATTTT. This encodes CASSVDKIANTIYF.

The genes are TRBV5-4 and TRBJ2-5; 9 positions match TRBD1. CDR3 length: 15 residues. V dropped 3 bases and J dropped 4; count of bases not matched to a gene: 7. CDR1 and CDR2 (germline): SGHNT, YYREEE (reference sequence). The CDR3 reads CASSSGNRGLETQYF. CDR3 DNA: TGTGCCAGCAGCTCTGGGAACAGGGGGCTAGAGACCCAGTACTTC. The complete variable domain, with remaining parts taken from reference TRBV5-4 and TRBJ2-5, reads ETGVTQSPTHLIKTRGQQVTLRCSSQSGHNTVSWYQQALGQGPQFIFQYYREEENGRGNFPPRFSGLQFPNYSSELNVNALELDDSALYLCASSSGNRGLETQYFGPGTRLLVL.

The rearrangement joins TRBV27 to TRBJ2-3; 7 bases match TRBD1. J lost 2 bases, V lost 6 bases, and 8 bases had no gene match. This CDR3 has 15 residues. Germline V gene lookup returns CDR1 MNHEY and CDR2 SMNVEV (reference sequence). DNA of the CDR3: TGTGCCAGCAGGTCACGACAGGGATACACAGATACGCAGTATTTT. Translation: CASRSRQGYTDTQYF.

This chain links TRBV5-1 with TRBJ2-7; the match to TRBD1 covers 8 bases. Trimming took 4 bases from V and 1 from J; bases not matched to a gene: 7. The CDR3 extends over 15 amino acids. The germline gives CDR1 SGHRS, CDR2 YFSETQ. CDR3 sequence (DNA): TGCGCCAGCAGCGTGGGACAGGCCGCTTCCTACGAGCAGTACTTC. It codes for CASSVGQAASYEQYF.

The chain employs TRBV29-1 and TRBJ1-5; 8 nucleotides match TRBD1. With 1 base clipped from V and 6 bases from J, the junction kept 5 bases outside the gene matches. CDR1 and CDR2 from the germline V gene are SQVTM and ANQGSEA. This CDR3 comprises 14 residues. CDR3 amino acids: CSVEGPRGPQPQHF. The CDR3 DNA reads TGCAGCGTTGAAGGACCCAGGGGGCCTCAGCCCCAGCATTTT.

This chain joins TRBV13 and TRBJ2-5, with 7 bases lining up with TRBD1. The CDR3 runs 14 residues. Per germline, CDR1 PRHDT and CDR2 FYEKMQ (reference sequence). The J segment lost 2 bases and the V segment lost 5 bases, leaving 5 bases of the junction unmatched. The CDR3 sequence is CASSRRDSQETQYF. The CDR3 DNA follows: TGTGCCAGCAGCCGCCGGGACAGTCAAGAGACCCAGTACTTC.

The rearrangement joins TRBV6-1 to TRBJ1-5; 7 bases align to TRBD1. The CDR3 extends over 15 amino acids. V shed 5 bases and J 1 base; nucleotides not matched to a gene: 5. Looked up from germline, CDR1 is MNHNS and CDR2 is SASEGT. The CDR3 sequence is CASSRTGQSNQPQHF. DNA of the CDR3: TGTGCCAGCAGTAGGACAGGCCAGAGCAATCAGCCCCAGCATTTT.

The J gene is TRBJ2-2, the V gene TRBV27; D might be TRBD2 (5 bases). This CDR3 is 15 amino acids long. V was trimmed by 8 bases and J by 4 bases, leaving 17 bases between them. Germline CDR1 reads MNHEY; CDR2 reads SMNVEV (reference sequence). The CDR3 region is CASRFAGGGTGELFF. CDR3 DNA: TGTGCCAGCCGATTCGCAGGAGGTGGCACCGGGGAGCTGTTTTTT.

The chain carries TRBV2 and TRBJ1-2, with D perhaps TRBD1 (5 bases). Germline assignment: CDR1 SNHLY and CDR2 FYNNEI. The ends were cut back, 1 base at V and 4 bases at J, with 7 bases in the middle. The CDR3 is made up of 13 amino acids. This chain's CDR3 is CASSEDRIYGYTF. The CDR3 region has the DNA TGTGCCAGCAGTGAAGACAGGATCTATGGCTACACCTTC.

This clone was seen only once. In DNA, the CDR3 is TGTGCCAGCAGCTCACAGGGCAATGAGCAGTTCTTC. Its protein product is CASSSQGNEQFF. The genes are TRBV7-3 and TRBJ2-1; D perhaps matches TRBD1 (6 bases). Germline CDR1 is SGHTA and CDR2 is FQGTGA. V lost 4 bases to trimming and J lost 6 bases, with 7 bases between them. CDR3 length: 12 residues.

V gene TRBV6-5 combines with J gene TRBJ2-2; TRBD1 agrees at 7 bases. Trimming at V came to 0 bases and at J to 6 bases, leaving 7 bases not matched to a gene. Germline CDR1 reads MNHEY; CDR2 reads SVGAGI. The CDR3 totals 16 residues. Here the CDR3 reads CASSYSTGSGAGELFF. The CDR3 DNA sequence: TGTGCCAGCAGTTACTCGACAGGGTCTGGCGCCGGGGAGCTGTTTTTT.

This chain's CDR3 is CASSATGGGYTF. CDR3 DNA sequence: TGTGCCAGCTCTGCAACAGGGGGAGGCTACACCTTC. This chain links TRBV18 with TRBJ1-2, with TRBD1 matching 8 bases. This CDR3 contains 12 residues. The germline gives CDR1 KGHSH, CDR2 LQKENI. The ends lost 6 bases at V and 8 bases at J; junction bases unmatched: 5.

The chain recombines TRBV5-6 with TRBJ1-1; D not certain. There are 16 residues in the CDR3. The germline gives CDR1 SGHDT, CDR2 YYEEEE. The V gene lost 0 bases and the J gene lost 0 bases, with 12 bases spanning the gap. The CDR3 loop reads CASSLAGRRMNTEAFF. Here the CDR3 DNA reads TGTGCCAGCAGCTTGGCCGGGCGGAGGATGAACACTGAAGCTTTCTTT.

The chain combines TRBV4-3 with TRBJ2-1; 8 bases are shared with TRBD2. V shed 0 bases, J shed 7 bases, and the junction held 11 bases outside the gene matches. Germline CDR1 and CDR2: LGHNA and YSLEER. The CDR3 length is 17 residues. CDR3: CASSQEGVSGGLNEQFF. As DNA, the CDR3 is TGCGCCAGCAGCCAAGAGGGGGTGAGCGGGGGCCTTAATGAGCAGTTCTTC.

The rearrangement joins TRBV28 to TRBJ2-5; D possibly corresponds to TRBD1 (6 bases). Germline V lookup: CDR1 MDHEN, CDR2 SYDVKM. The CDR3 loop spans 15 amino acids. V was trimmed by 5 bases and J by 2 bases, leaving 15 bases between them. CDR3 sequence: CASSAGQIVQETQYF. Here the CDR3 DNA reads TGTGCCAGCAGTGCTGGACAGATCGTTCAAGAGACCCAGTACTTC.

The rearrangement joins TRBV18 to TRBJ2-7, with TRBD1 identical over 7 bases. Losses at the gene ends were 5 bases for V and 0 bases for J; bases not matched to a gene: 4. From germline, CDR1 is KGHSH and CDR2 LQKENI. The CDR3 has 14 residues. In DNA form, the CDR3 reads TGTGCCAGCTCATCCCGGGACAGCTCCTACGAGCAGTACTTC. It encodes CASSSRDSSYEQYF.

The V call is TRBV18, the J call TRBJ2-5; D gene ambiguous. Germline V gene data show CDR1 as KGHSH and CDR2 as LQKENI. V lost 3 bases to trimming and J lost 4 bases, with 12 bases between them. This CDR3 spans 14 amino acids. CDR3 loop: CASSPLTVPETQYF. The CDR3 coding sequence is TGTGCCAGCTCACCCCTAACGGTGCCAGAGACCCAGTACTTC.

This chain links TRBV19 with TRBJ1-2; D gene ambiguous. Germline V gives CDR1 LNHDA, CDR2 SQIVND (reference sequence). V was pared by 6 bases and J by 1 base, with 12 bases between. The CDR3 is 14 amino acids. Here the CDR3 reads CASRRIFRNYGYTF. The CDR3 nucleotides are TGTGCCAGTAGGCGGATTTTCCGTAACTATGGCTACACCTTC.

The chain links TRBV25-1 to TRBJ2-7; a possible D gene is TRBD1 (6 bases). V gave up 3 bases and J gave up 6 bases, with 15 bases separating them. This CDR3 is built from 14 residues. Per the germline V gene, CDR1 is MGHDK and CDR2 is SYGVNS. As DNA, the CDR3 is TGTGCCAGCAGTGAGTACAGGGCCCGCGGCGAGCAGTACTTC. It codes for CASSEYRARGEQYF.

The chain links TRBV5-6 to TRBJ1-2; 9 bases align to TRBD1. CDR3 length equals 16 residues. Trimming took 0 bases from V and 2 from J; bases not matched to a gene: 5. Germline loops: CDR1 SGHDT, CDR2 YYEEEE. DNA for the CDR3: TGTGCCAGCAGCTTGGGACCGGGACAGGGAAACTATGGCTACACCTTC. Translation gives CASSLGPGQGNYGYTF.

The chain recombines TRBV9 with TRBJ1-2; 7 bases agree with TRBD1. This CDR3 contains 15 residues. V dropped 5 bases and J dropped 0; count of bases not matched to a gene: 7. Looked up from germline, CDR1 is SGDLS and CDR2 is YYNGEE. The CDR3 DNA reads as TGTGCCAGCAGTCTACAGGGGCAAGCTAACTATGGCTACACCTTC. Its protein is CASSLQGQANYGYTF.

The rearrangement links TRBV5-6 to TRBJ2-2; 8 bases are shared with TRBD2. The trim removed 3 bases at V and 6 bases at J, leaving 10 bases unmatched. CDR3 length: 16 amino acids. Germline loops: CDR1 SGHDT, CDR2 YYEEEE. CDR3 sequence reads: CASSSPGLEGPGELFF. The DNA for the CDR3 is TGTGCCAGCAGCTCTCCGGGACTAGAAGGACCCGGGGAGCTGTTTTTT.

This sequence joins TRBV29-1 and TRBJ2-5; D remains ambiguous. The V gene's germline CDR1 is SQVTM and CDR2 ANQGSEA. V lost 4 bases to trimming and J lost 0 bases, with 6 bases between them. The CDR3 has 12 residues. Here the CDR3 DNA reads TGCAGCGTTGTGCGGAACCAAGAGACCCAGTACTTC. It translates to CSVVRNQETQYF.

V usage is TRBV5-1 and J usage is TRBJ1-6, with D possibly TRBD1 on 6 matching bases. Germline values: CDR1 SGHRS, CDR2 YFSETQ. The V and J ends lost 0 bases and 8 bases respectively, with 9 bases between them. The CDR3 contains 14 residues. The CDR3, as DNA: TGCGCCAGCAGCTTGGGCAGGGGTGATTCACCCCTCCACTTT. As protein: CASSLGRGDSPLHF.